This T cell receptor beta chain was documented in a study of blood T cell repertoires in COVID-19. For the study at large: The United States, Italy and Spain supplied acute and convalescent COVID-19 samples. PBMCs, B-cell-depleted T cells, or T cells provided the cDNA or gDNA that made up the material.

In the source study's methods: Counts of nucleated cells, estimated from reference gene primer amplification, were obtained. Here immunoSEQ multiplex PCR was the method, and the copy in TCRdb shows in-frame clones only, minus some. V and J calls and clone size come straight from that table; D and trimming were deduced from the DNA. This sample carries 160,000 or so clones, roughly nine tenths of them seen once, and the ten largest clones take roughly 2.8%. Germline CDR1 is LNHDA and CDR2 is SQIVND (reference sequence). With V trimmed by 1 base and J by 0 bases, 6 bases remained unmatched. The CDR3 sequence is 18 residues long.

Specimen: peripheral blood. This clonotype was sampled from a man between 60 and 75 years old with acute or convalescent COVID-19. The genes are TRBV19 and TRBJ2-4; 10 positions agree with TRBD1. The CDR3 protein is CASSIGQGASLAKNIQYF. In nucleotides, the CDR3 is TGTGCCAGTAGTATAGGACAGGGGGCTTCCTTAGCCAAAAACATTCAGTACTTC.